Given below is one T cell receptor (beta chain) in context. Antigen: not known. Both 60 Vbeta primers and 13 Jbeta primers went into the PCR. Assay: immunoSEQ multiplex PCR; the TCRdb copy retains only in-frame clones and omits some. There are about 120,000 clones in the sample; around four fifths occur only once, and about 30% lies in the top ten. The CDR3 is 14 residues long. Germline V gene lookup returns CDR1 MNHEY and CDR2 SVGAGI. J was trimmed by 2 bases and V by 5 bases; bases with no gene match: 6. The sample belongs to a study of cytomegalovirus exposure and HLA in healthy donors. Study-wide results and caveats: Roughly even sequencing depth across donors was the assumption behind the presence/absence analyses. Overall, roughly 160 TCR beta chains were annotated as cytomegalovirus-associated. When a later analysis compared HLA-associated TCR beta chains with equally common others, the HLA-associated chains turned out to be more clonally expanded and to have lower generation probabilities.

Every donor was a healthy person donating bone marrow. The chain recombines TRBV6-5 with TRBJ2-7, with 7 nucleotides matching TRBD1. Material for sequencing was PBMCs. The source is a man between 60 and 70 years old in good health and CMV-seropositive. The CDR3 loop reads CASSRQGLTYEQYF. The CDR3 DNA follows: TGTGCCAGCAGTCGACAGGGTTTAACCTACGAGCAGTACTTC.